This T cell receptor (beta chain) is drawn from a study of identical twins (dated by TCRdb to 2016 to 2017). For the study in its entirety: To test whether fetal clonotypes persist, this study deep-sequenced TCR alpha and beta repertoires from monozygotic twins, from unrelated adults of various ages, and from cord blood. To rule out contamination, the twin experiments were replicated at different times with different library preparation protocols.

This clonotype has a handful of counts. This receptor's antigen is unknown. No per-base quality is available; no much larger clone lies one base away. Library generation was performed with 5' RACE. Sequenced using an Illumina HiSeq 2000. Template switching added a universal primer binding site, and the final cDNA carried a unique molecular identifier that allowed TCR cDNA molecules to be counted accurately. Specific primers in the conserved constant-segment region were used to synthesize first-strand cDNA for TCR alpha and beta chains. To control for contamination, every cDNA library was double barcoded, receiving both a SMART-Mk sample barcode and Illumina barcodes. TruSeq adapter sequences along with Illumina sample barcodes were introduced in two successive PCR steps. The TCR alpha and beta cDNA libraries were sequenced on the Illumina HiSeq platform using custom primers. The study's processing was this. Raw reads were processed with MiGEC to extract unique molecular identifiers, and MiXCR was used to determine CDR3 positions. For each individual, recombination models were inferred using an EM algorithm with the repgenHMM and IGoR tools. The analysis of shared clonotypes was done with the tcR package in R, with sharing normalized by the product of cloneset sizes. To study raw recombination without the effects of thymic and clonal selection, out-of-frame nonproductive sequences were analyzed. TCRdb reworked the public reads: Q25 trimming with fastp, MiXCR clone assembly, productive beta chains retained. Each CDR3 protein gets just one entry, which takes the most common genes and DNA from the rows behind it. The V and J calls and clone size are TCRdb's, not the authors'. Recorded for this sample are about 470,000 distinct CDR3 sequences; 20% to 25% of them occurred a single time. Together, the top ten hold 2.9% of the sample.

All donors were healthy Caucasians. Three pairs of female monozygotic twins, all aged roughly 18 to 29 years, were included in the twin cohort. Positive isolation kits from Invitrogen were used to isolate CD4+ and CD8+ T cell populations. Reading the germline V gene (reference sequence) gives CDR1 LGHDT and CDR2 YNNKEL. There are 14 amino acids in the CDR3, from cysteine to phenylalanine inclusive. The read is trimmed to its CDR3 DNA, 42 bases read in frame from base 1. Trimming costs V 1 base and J 8 bases, and their ends lie 15 bases apart. Paper-wide results and their limitations: A weaker excess of twin sharing was found in beta out-of-frame sequences because the signal-to-noise ratio was lowered by fewer shared sequences. Conclusions relied on cross-sectional statistical analysis, since the same donors could not be followed over many years. Compared with coincidental sharing between unrelated individuals, out-of-frame TCR alpha sequences shared between twins showed an excess of sequences with low generation probability. Zero-insertion analyses could be partly confounded by invariant T cells such as MAIT and iNKT, although diverse VJ usage argued against such confounding for most clonotypes. In monozygotic twins, recombination models systematically underestimated out-of-frame TCR alpha sharing, but the models matched the sharing seen between unrelated individuals. Fewer insertions were carried by abundant cord blood beta clonotypes; a weaker similar trend was observed in young adult naive repertoires, while no such trend was observed in memory repertoires.

The same specimen was also included in a second study, on T cells expressing NK-cell markers. Per the second study: TCR beta-chain repertoires were profiled in sorted CD3+CD56+NKG2C+, CD3+CD56+NKG2C- and CD3+CD56-NKG2C+ T-cell subsets from about 8 donors. Seven of the eight sequenced donors were HCMV-seropositive and one was HCMV-seronegative. To restrict sorting to alphabetaTCR-expressing T cells, an anti-gammadeltaTCR antibody was added in several experiments. In six donors, the dominant CD3+CD56+NKG2C+ clonotypes ranked among the top 10 CD8+ clonotypes, making up about 1.0-8% of CD8+ T cells. Those dominant clonotypes were again the most abundant among CD3+CD56-NKG2C+ cells in four donors, at 28.3-60.1%. Whether the expanded NKG2C-expressing T cell clones were specific for HCMV antigens remained unclear. Randomly selected healthy volunteers, three men and five women, were used as the eight sequenced donors. A commercial ELISA kit detecting HCMV-specific IgG in serum was used to determine HCMV serostatus. MIGEC was used to demultiplex reads and group the reads by UMI, and MiTCR was used to assemble and quantify clonotypes. To remove erroneous sequences, TCR cDNA sequences were retained only when supported by two or more reads. Downstream repertoire analysis used the tcR package, and clonotypes were matched across fractions by CDR3 nucleotide sequence plus V segment. Antigen specificity was annotated against VDJdb with VDJmatch, allowing one amino acid substitution in CDR3.

The TCR was taken from a woman aged 18 to 35 in good health. Recombination linked TRBV3-1 to TRBJ2-7, and the D gene may be TRBD2, 6 bases matching. The sequenced material came from CD4+ T cells sorted from blood. The CDR3 region: CASSQGGDLKQQYF. The sequenced DNA is TGTGCCAGCAGCCAAGGGGGGGACCTCAAGCAGCAGTACTTC.